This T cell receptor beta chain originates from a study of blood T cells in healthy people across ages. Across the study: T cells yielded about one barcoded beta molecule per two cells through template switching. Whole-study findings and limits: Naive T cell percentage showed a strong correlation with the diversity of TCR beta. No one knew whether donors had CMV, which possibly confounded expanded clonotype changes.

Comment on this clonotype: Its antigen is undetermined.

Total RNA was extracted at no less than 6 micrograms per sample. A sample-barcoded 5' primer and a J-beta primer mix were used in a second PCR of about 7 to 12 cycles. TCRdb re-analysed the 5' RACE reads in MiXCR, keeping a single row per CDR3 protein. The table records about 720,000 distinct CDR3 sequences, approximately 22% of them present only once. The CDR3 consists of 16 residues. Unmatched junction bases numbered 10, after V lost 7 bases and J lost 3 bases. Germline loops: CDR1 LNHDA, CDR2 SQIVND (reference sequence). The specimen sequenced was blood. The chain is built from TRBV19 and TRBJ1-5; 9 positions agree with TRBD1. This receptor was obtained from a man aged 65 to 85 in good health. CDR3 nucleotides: TGTGCCAGTAAGGGACAGGGCCCTATTGTCAATCAGCCCCAGCATTTT. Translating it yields CASKGQGPIVNQPQHF.